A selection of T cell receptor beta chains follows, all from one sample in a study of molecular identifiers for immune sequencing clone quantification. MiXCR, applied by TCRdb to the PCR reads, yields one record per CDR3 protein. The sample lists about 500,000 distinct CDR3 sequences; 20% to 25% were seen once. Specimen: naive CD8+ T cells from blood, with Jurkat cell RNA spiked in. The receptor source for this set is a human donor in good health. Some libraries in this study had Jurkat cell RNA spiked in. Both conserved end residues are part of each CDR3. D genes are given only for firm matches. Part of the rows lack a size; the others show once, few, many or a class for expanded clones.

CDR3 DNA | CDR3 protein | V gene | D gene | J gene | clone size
TGCGCCAGCAGCCCAGGACTAGCGGGAGTCGACGAGCAGTACTTC | CASSPGLAGVDEQYF | TRBV4-3 | TRBD2 | TRBJ2-7 | few
TGTGCCAGCAGTATTGGGACGAGGTCCTACAATGAGCAGTTCTTC | CASSIGTRSYNEQFF | TRBV25-1 | - | TRBJ2-1 | -
TGCAGCGTTGATGGGGCGGGAGACCTTTCGACCTATGAGCAGTTCTTC | CSVDGAGDLSTYEQFF | TRBV29-1 | TRBD2 | TRBJ2-1 | few
TGTGCCAGCAGGGGACAGGGCTGGACTGAAGCTTTCTTT | CASRGQGWTEAFF | TRBV2 | TRBD1 | TRBJ1-1 | many
TGTGCCAGCAGCTCCTACCCCCGGGACAGGGCCTACGAGCAGTACTTC | CASSSYPRDRAYEQYF | TRBV11-2 | TRBD1 | TRBJ2-7 | many
TGTGCCATCAGTGATAGCCAGGGAAGCTCAATTGAGACCCAGTACTTC | CAISDSQGSSIETQYF | TRBV10-3 | - | TRBJ2-5 | many
TGTGCCAGCACCCTAGGTTACGAGCAGTACTTC | CASTLGYEQYF | TRBV11-2 | - | TRBJ2-7 | few
TGTGCCAGCGGAGACGGGACAGGCCAAGAGACCCAGTACTTC | CASGDGTGQETQYF | TRBV12-3/TRBV12-4 | TRBD1 | TRBJ2-5 | many
TGTGCCAGCAGTTTAGACGTTTTCCAGCTCCAGCATTTT | CASSLDVFQLQHF | TRBV27 | - | TRBJ1-5 | -
TGTGCCAGCAGCTTAGTAGCGGGAGGCGGGCAAGAGACCAAGTACTTC | CASSLVAGGGQETKYF | TRBV7-6 | TRBD2 | TRBJ2-5 | -
TGTGCCTGGAGGTACAGGGGGTGGTACACTGAAGCTTTCTTT | CAWRYRGWYTEAFF | TRBV30 | TRBD1 | TRBJ1-1 | -
TGTGCCAGCAGCCAGAAAACCGTGGGCACTGAAGCTTTCTTT | CASSQKTVGTEAFF | TRBV7-9 | - | TRBJ1-1 | few
TGTGCCAGCAGTCCTCCGGGGGGCCGGTACGAGCAGTACTTC | CASSPPGGRYEQYF | TRBV6-6 | - | TRBJ2-7 | many
TGTGCCAGCAGAACAGCCGCTTCAAGGAACACTGAAGCTTTCTTT | CASRTAASRNTEAFF | TRBV6-5 | - | TRBJ1-1 | many
TGTGCCAGCAGTTACGCAGGGGGTAGTGACGATGAGCAGTTCTTC | CASSYAGGSDDEQFF | TRBV6-5 | TRBD1 | TRBJ2-1 | -
TGTGCCAGCAGTTACCCACTCCGGTATGGGGTGAACACCGAGGAGCTGTTTTTT | CASSYPLRYGVNTEELFF | TRBV6-2/TRBV6-3 | - | TRBJ2-2 | -